The T cell receptor beta chain under discussion was sequenced for a study of glioma-infiltrating T cells after dendritic cell vaccination. The time point is: after dendritic cell vaccination, including at tumor progression/relapse. CDR1 and CDR2 from the germline V gene are MNHEY and SMNVEV (reference sequence). CDR3 length: 13 residues. V was clipped by 6 bases and J by 3 bases; unmatched bases: 1. Here immunoSEQ multiplex PCR was the method, and the copy in TCRdb shows in-frame clones only, minus some. The sample has 85,000 or so clones; approximately 81% are singletons. This clonotype was obtained from a human donor with glioblastoma. The sample consisted of blood, taken after dendritic cell vaccination. This chain connects TRBV27 to TRBJ1-5, with TRBD1 matching over 8 bases. In nucleotides, the CDR3 is TGTGCCAGCAGACAGGGGGTCAATCAGCCCCAGCATTTT. Protein: CASRQGVNQPQHF.